This record concerns one T cell receptor (beta chain) sequence. Its binding antigen is unknown. No much larger clone exists at a distance of one base, and base qualities are not known. Each collaborating institution followed its own protocols to collect whole blood in K2EDTA tubes. Collaborator samples were shipped for TCRbeta analysis as frozen whole blood, isolated PBMCs, or DNA extracted from either sample type. The immunoSEQ Assay, a bias-controlled multiplex PCR, was used to amplify TCRbeta CDR3 regions from genomic DNA. The study's own analysis went as follows. Nucleated cell counts per sample were estimated from amplification of reference gene primers within the assay. To quantify the absolute abundance of each unique TCRbeta CDR3 rearrangement, sequence reads were collapsed and filtered. Productive Simpson clonality was computed per sample as the square root of Simpson's diversity index over productive rearrangements. In its TCRdb copy, this immuneACCESS table keeps in-frame sequences only and misses some clones. Where compared with another copy, unresolved V genes explain less than half of these, and the others have no known cause. V and J calls and clone size follow that table, whereas D and trimming were derived from the DNA. For this sample there are about 70,000 clones; about 85% appear just once. The top ten constitute 4.5% to 5.5% of the sample.

The CDR3 has 16 amino acids, counting the end cysteine and phenylalanine. The read is trimmed to its CDR3 DNA, 48 bases read in frame from base 1. The germline V gene yields MNHEY for CDR1 and SVGAGI for CDR2. Trimming leaves V shorter by 2 bases and J shorter by 6 bases, with the junction holding 5 bases beyond the gene matches. These data come from a study of blood T cell repertoires in COVID-19 (dated by TCRdb to the early 2020s). About the full investigation: Collaborator samples came from the United States, Italy and Spain and covered acute and convalescent phases of COVID-19. Samples were obtained from the ongoing ImmuneRACE study (first 160 participants) and from approximately 1,200 subjects provided by 6 global collaborators. Deeply sampled blood TCRbeta repertoires from subjects exposed to, actively infected with, or recovered from COVID-19 were included in the dataset. The repertoires were made available in a free public database intended to serve as a resource for research on the immune response to SARS-CoV-2. Where available, HLA class I and class II types were taken from metadata supplied by the sample provider and were not determined by assay-based typing. The prospective study material was composed of cDNA or gDNA derived from T cells, B-cell-depleted T cells, or PBMCs. The sample metadata nearly always contained a de-identified subject ID, COVID-19 status, age in years and sex.

Overall study outcomes, separate from this receptor: How much clinical and demographic metadata was included differed by source and by participant, and the metadata was provided uncurated.

This clonotype was sampled from a man aged 80 or over with acute or convalescent COVID-19. This sequence uses TRBV6-5 and TRBJ2-2; 11 bases in the junction line up with TRBD1. The sequenced sample was peripheral blood. The CDR3 region has the sequence CASSYAGTGGPGELFF. The DNA sequence is as follows: TGTGCCAGCAGTTACGCCGGGACAGGGGGTCCCGGGGAGCTGTTTTTT.